The 21 T cell receptor beta chains below come from one sample, sequenced in a study of early T cells in non-severe SARS-CoV-2 infection. Each CDR3 protein gets one entry after TCRdb re-called the 5' RACE reads with MiXCR. The sample lists some 80,000 distinct CDR3 sequences; 10% to 15% were seen once. The sample taken for sequencing was whole blood. These receptors were taken from an adult who was a healthcare worker with PCR-confirmed SARS-CoV-2 infection or an uninfected control (not recorded which).

The chain recombines TRBV5-1 with TRBJ2-5, with D uncertain. CDR1 and CDR2 (germline): SGHRS, YFSETQ. The CDR3 has 12 amino acids. The germline V and J ends were trimmed by 4 bases and 5 bases, with 9 bases remaining between them. CDR3 protein: CASSPPAETQYF. DNA of the CDR3: TGCGCCAGCAGCCCACCAGCGGAGACCCAGTACTTC.

This clonotype was observed at least ten times. V gene TRBV7-2 combines with J gene TRBJ2-7, with D maybe TRBD2 (5 bases). Germline V lookup: CDR1 SGHTA, CDR2 FQGNSA. The germline V and J ends were trimmed by 5 bases and 1 base, with 12 bases remaining between them. This CDR3 spans 14 amino acids. The CDR3 DNA sequence: TGTGCCAGCAGCCCGGACGGAGGTTCCTACGAGCAGTACTTC. This encodes CASSPDGGSYEQYF.

This clonotype was seen a handful of times. The chain has TRBV7-9 and TRBJ1-4; possibly TRBD1 for D (5 bases). Trimming took 1 base from V and 5 from J, leaving 11 bases between them. There are 15 residues in the CDR3. Looked up from germline, CDR1 is SEHNR and CDR2 is FQNEAQ (reference sequence). The CDR3 loop is CASSLEGTENEKLFF. In DNA form, the CDR3 reads TGTGCCAGCAGCTTAGAAGGGACTGAGAATGAAAAACTGTTTTTT.

This clonotype showed up just a few times. V is TRBV10-3 and J is TRBJ1-1; tentatively, D is TRBD1 (5 bases). V was shortened by 3 bases and J by 4 bases, with 9 bases between the two germline ends. CDR3 length: 13 amino acids. Per germline, CDR1 ENHRY and CDR2 SYGVKD. Here the CDR3 reads CAISDGRGTEAFF. The CDR3 DNA follows: TGTGCCATCAGTGACGGAAGGGGCACTGAAGCTTTCTTT.

This clonotype was counted a few times. The chain uses TRBV7-8 and TRBJ2-1; 9 bases are shared with TRBD1. Trimming cost V 5 bases and J 4 bases; bases outside gene matches: 6. CDR3 size: 15 residues. Per the germline V gene, CDR1 is SGHVS and CDR2 is FQNEAQ. CDR3 loop: CASSPDRGLYNEQFF. The CDR3 DNA sequence: TGTGCCAGCAGCCCTGACAGGGGGTTATACAATGAGCAGTTCTTC.

This sequence joins TRBV6-2 or TRBV6-3 and TRBJ2-7; D is ambiguous. CDR3 length: 17 residues. Germline lookup yields CDR1 MNHEY and CDR2 SVGEGT. The V gene lost 5 bases and the J gene lost 1 base, with 21 bases spanning the gap. The CDR3 DNA reads as TGTGCCAGCAGTGCCTCGGGCCTTTGGTATCGTTCCTACGAGCAGTACTTC. It encodes CASSASGLWYRSYEQYF.

This clonotype has only a few counts. The chain joins TRBV13 to TRBJ1-2; D gene uncertain. This CDR3 is built from 13 residues. Trimming shortened V by 4 bases and J by 7 bases, and 13 bases separated the two germline ends. Germline CDR1 reads PRHDT; CDR2 reads FYEKMQ (reference sequence). The CDR3 region is CASSSQRTGGYTF. The DNA for the CDR3 is TGTGCCAGCAGCTCGCAGAGAACGGGTGGCTACACCTTC.

In its sample, this clonotype was seen many times. The genes are TRBV4-1 and TRBJ1-2; TRBD1 is a possible D gene (6 bases). The CDR3 runs to 17 residues. The V gene's germline CDR1 is MGHRA and CDR2 YSYEKL. V was pared by 0 bases and J by 2 bases, with 16 bases between. The CDR3: CASSQDLSFRGNYGYTF. CDR3 DNA: TGCGCCAGCAGCCAAGACCTTTCATTCAGGGGAAACTATGGCTACACCTTC.

With respect to this clonotype: An end of the junction differs from the germline gene, which may be a read error. The rearrangement uses TRBV19 and TRBJ2-5, with TRBD2 identical over 7 bases. The CDR3 is 14 amino acids. The germline V gene has CDR1 LNHDA and CDR2 SQIVND (reference sequence). CDR3 sequence reads: CASSSRTRQEIQYF. DNA for the CDR3: TGTGCCAGTAGTTCGAGGACTAGACAAGAGATCCAGTACTTC.

This clonotype was picked up a small number of times. CDR3 nucleotide sequence: TGTGCCAGCAGCGTAGACGCCTTCAATGAGCAGTTCTTC. Encoded protein: CASSVDAFNEQFF. This rearrangement joins TRBV9 to TRBJ2-1; D call uncertain. The CDR3 loop spans 13 amino acids. Germline CDR1 reads SGDLS; CDR2 reads YYNGEE. Deletions cut 0 bases from V and 6 bases from J, with 7 bases between.

The CDR3 here is CASTTGRPNSNYGYTF. Written as DNA, the CDR3 is TGTGCCAGTACTACCGGACGACCCAACTCTAACTATGGCTACACCTTC. The rearrangement uses TRBV19 and TRBJ1-2, with no clear D. The CDR3 totals 16 residues. V was shortened by 7 bases and J by 0 bases, with 18 bases between the two germline ends. The germline V gene encodes CDR1 LNHDA and CDR2 SQIVND (reference sequence).

The chain has TRBV10-2 and TRBJ2-1, with no clear D. Germline loops: CDR1 WSHSY, CDR2 SAAADI. The V and J ends lost 0 bases and 0 bases respectively, with 3 bases between them. The CDR3 is 14 residues long. The CDR3 nucleotides read TGCGCCAGCAGTGAGTCGGGCTCCTACAATGAGCAGTTCTTC. Translation: CASSESGSYNEQFF.

The chain has TRBV7-8 and TRBJ1-1, with TRBD1 as a possible D gene (6 bases). The ends were cut back, 5 bases at V and 6 bases at J, with 13 bases in the middle. Germline V gives CDR1 SGHVS, CDR2 FQNEAQ. CDR3 size: 13 residues. CDR3 in amino acids: CASSPNDRSEAFF. Written as DNA, the CDR3 is TGTGCCAGCAGCCCGAACGACAGGTCTGAAGCTTTCTTT.

This clonotype turned up a few times. V gene TRBV12-3 or TRBV12-4 combines with J gene TRBJ2-1; D is unresolved. The V end was cut by 3 bases, the J end by 9 bases, with 9 bases between. The CDR3 runs 12 residues. Written as DNA, the CDR3 is TGTGCCAGCAGTTTTTCAGCGCCTGAGCAGTTCTTC. This codes for CASSFSAPEQFF.

This chain links TRBV20-1 with TRBJ1-5; TRBD1 aligns across 7 bases. The junction had 9 bases not matched to a gene; V was cut back by 2 bases and J by 2 bases. The CDR3 has 16 amino acids. CDR1 DFQATT and CDR2 SNEGSKA come from the germline V gene (reference sequence). CDR3 DNA: TGCAGTGCTAGAAGCCCGGGACAGTCGGGCAATCAGCCCCAGCATTTT. Residues: CSARSPGQSGNQPQHF.

The CDR3 nucleotides are TGTGCCAGCAGTGGGTTTTTTGGGGGTGGGACTGAAGCTTTCTTT. It encodes CASSGFFGGGTEAFF. The J gene is TRBJ1-1, the V gene TRBV2; maybe TRBD1 (5 bases). V was clipped by 4 bases and J by 5 bases, with 17 bases between them. The CDR3 covers 15 residues. CDR1 is SNHLY and CDR2 is FYNNEI in the germline V gene.

This clonotype was recorded many times. CDR3 residues: CASSLTGHNEQFF. The CDR3 DNA reads TGTGCCAGCAGCTTAACGGGCCACAATGAGCAGTTCTTC. The chain carries TRBV7-3 and TRBJ2-1; D gene uncertain. Germline V gives CDR1 SGHTA, CDR2 FQGTGA. This CDR3 is 13 amino acids long. V was pared by 0 bases and J by 5 bases, with 5 bases between.

This clonotype was seen at least ten times. V usage is TRBV20-1 and J usage is TRBJ2-7, with a weak D call TRBD1 (5 bases). V was clipped by 3 bases and J by 2 bases, with 8 bases between them. Germline CDR1 is DFQATT and CDR2 is SNEGSKA (reference sequence). The length of the CDR3 is 12 residues. CDR3 bases: TGCAGTGCTAGTAAGACAGCCTACGAGCAGTACTTC. Its protein is CSASKTAYEQYF.

This chain's CDR3 is CASGRGRDTEAFF. The CDR3 DNA follows: TGTGCCAGCGGAAGGGGCAGGGACACTGAAGCTTTCTTT. The chain has TRBV3-1 and TRBJ1-1; tentatively, D is TRBD1 (5 bases). Germline lookup yields CDR1 LGHDT and CDR2 YNNKEL (reference sequence). The CDR3 loop spans 13 amino acids. The germline V and J ends were trimmed by 8 bases and 3 bases, with 13 bases remaining between them.

This clonotype came up many times. The chain uses TRBV10-3 and TRBJ2-3; maybe TRBD2 (6 bases). There are 14 residues in the CDR3. Trimming stripped 8 bases from V and 0 bases from J, with 12 bases between. Germline V gene data show CDR1 as ENHRY and CDR2 as SYGVKD. The chain's CDR3 is CAIGTPGSTDTQYF. DNA of the CDR3: TGTGCCATCGGGACTCCCGGAAGCACAGATACGCAGTATTTT.

This clonotype turned up a few times. The gene calls are TRBV5-1 and TRBJ2-3; D might be TRBD2 (5 bases). Germline assignment: CDR1 SGHRS and CDR2 YFSETQ. V lost 5 bases and J 2 bases, leaving 12 bases between the germline ends. This CDR3 is built from 14 residues. CDR3 in DNA: TGCGCCAGCAGGGACTCCGTCGACACAGATACGCAGTATTTT. Translated, it gives CASRDSVDTDTQYF.